Given below is one T cell receptor beta chain in context. TCRdb reprocessed the 5' RACE reads, with one entry per CDR3 protein and no DNA. This table lists about 300,000 distinct CDR3 sequences. The source of the sample is a study of monozygotic twins with inflammatory bowel disease. The germline V gene encodes CDR1 KGHSH and CDR2 LQKENI. The CDR3 runs 15 residues. The sample consisted of blood. This TCR derives from a human donor with ulcerative colitis or Crohn's disease, or a healthy co-twin of an affected twin (not recorded which). V is TRBV18 and J is TRBJ1-4; TCRdb returns TRBD1, unconfirmable since there is no DNA. This chain's CDR3 is CASSPPQGSGEKLFF.